This is a list of T cell receptor beta chains from one sample in a study of OX40 agonist ivuxolimab in advanced cancers. Repertoires were generated with immunoSEQ multiplex PCR, while TCRdb's copy carries only in-frame clones and drops some. The sample holds 15,000 to 20,000 clones; about 91% are singletons and the top ten take roughly 7.2%. The sequences come from CD4+ or CD8+ T cells sorted from blood, collected in a trial of the OX40 agonist ivuxolimab. These receptors were collected from an adult with an advanced solid tumor such as melanoma, head and neck, liver or kidney cancer. Each CDR3 is given with its conserved first and last residue. D genes are given only for firm matches. For some rows the clone size is stated as once, few or many, or as a class when expanded; others skip it.

CDR3nt: TGTGCCGGAAGGGGGCAAATGAGCACAGATACGCAGTATTTT; CDR3aa: CAGRGQMSTDTQYF; v_gene: TRBV28; j_gene: TRBJ2-3; abundance: NA; d_gene: TRBD1
CDR3nt: TGTGCCAGCAGTTTATATAGTCCAGAGGACGGCACTGAAGCTTTCTTT; CDR3aa: CASSLYSPEDGTEAFF; v_gene: TRBV27; j_gene: TRBJ1-1; abundance: medium-sized; d_gene: NA
CDR3nt: TGTGCCACCAGCAGAACTCCGGGACCTACAGCCAAAAACATTCAGTACTTC; CDR3aa: CATSRTPGPTAKNIQYF; v_gene: TRBV15; j_gene: TRBJ2-4; abundance: once; d_gene: NA
CDR3nt: TGTGCCAGCAGCTTACAGGGGTCTGGCTACACCTTC; CDR3aa: CASSLQGSGYTF; v_gene: TRBV28; j_gene: TRBJ1-2; abundance: NA; d_gene: TRBD1
CDR3nt: TGTGCCAGCTCCTCGACTTTAAGCGCCGAGCAGTACTTC; CDR3aa: CASSSTLSAEQYF; v_gene: TRBV28; j_gene: TRBJ2-7; abundance: NA; d_gene: NA
CDR3nt: TGTGCCAGCACCCCCGGGACAGGGGGGTACGAGCAGTACTTC; CDR3aa: CASTPGTGGYEQYF; v_gene: TRBV11-2; j_gene: TRBJ2-7; abundance: NA; d_gene: TRBD1
CDR3nt: TGTGCCAGCGGGGGCCAGCATACGAACACCGGGGAGCTGTTTTTT; CDR3aa: CASGGQHTNTGELFF; v_gene: TRBV7-6; j_gene: TRBJ2-2; abundance: NA; d_gene: NA
CDR3nt: TGTGCCAGCAGCCAAGTTGAAGCGGGAGGCCCTCAGGGGCAGTTCTTC; CDR3aa: CASSQVEAGGPQGQFF; v_gene: TRBV4-2; j_gene: TRBJ2-1; abundance: NA; d_gene: TRBD2
CDR3nt: TGTGCCAGTCGGGGCCACTCTGGAAACACCATATATTTT; CDR3aa: CASRGHSGNTIYF; v_gene: TRBV11-2; j_gene: TRBJ1-3; abundance: once; d_gene: NA
CDR3nt: TGTGCCAGCAGTTACGAAGGGACAGGGGGCGTATTTGGCTACACCTTC; CDR3aa: CASSYEGTGGVFGYTF; v_gene: TRBV6-5; j_gene: TRBJ1-2; abundance: NA; d_gene: TRBD1
CDR3nt: TGTGCCAGCAAGGGACTAGCGGGTATGAATGAGCAGTTCTTC; CDR3aa: CASKGLAGMNEQFF; v_gene: TRBV28; j_gene: TRBJ2-1; abundance: NA; d_gene: TRBD2
CDR3nt: TGTGCCAGCAGTGAGGGGCCAGTAGCGGGGCAAGAGACCCAGTACTTC; CDR3aa: CASSEGPVAGQETQYF; v_gene: TRBV25-1; j_gene: TRBJ2-5; abundance: NA; d_gene: TRBD2
CDR3nt: TGCGCCAGCAGTGGACTAAAGAGTGAGCAGTTCTTC; CDR3aa: CASSGLKSEQFF; v_gene: TRBV10-1; j_gene: TRBJ2-1; abundance: once; d_gene: NA
CDR3nt: TGTGCCAGCAGCTTAGGTCCGGGACTAACAATCAATGAGCAGTTCTTC; CDR3aa: CASSLGPGLTINEQFF; v_gene: TRBV7-8; j_gene: TRBJ2-1; abundance: NA; d_gene: TRBD2
CDR3nt: TGTGCCAGCAGTCTTGATGGGTCCTACGAGCAGTACTTC; CDR3aa: CASSLDGSYEQYF; v_gene: TRBV11-3; j_gene: TRBJ2-7; abundance: NA; d_gene: NA